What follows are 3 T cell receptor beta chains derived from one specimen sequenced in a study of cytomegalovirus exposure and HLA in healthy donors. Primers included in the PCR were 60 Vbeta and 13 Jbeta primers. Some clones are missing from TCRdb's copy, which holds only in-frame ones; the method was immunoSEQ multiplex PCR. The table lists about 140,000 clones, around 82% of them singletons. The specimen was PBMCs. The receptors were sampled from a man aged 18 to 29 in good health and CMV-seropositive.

As DNA, the CDR3 is TGTGCCAGCAGAACCGGGACAGCCCTTAAAGCTTTCTTT. Amino acids: CASRTGTALKAFF. V is TRBV28 and J is TRBJ1-1, with 7 bases lining up with TRBD1. CDR3 size: 13 residues. The trim removed 6 bases at V and 9 bases at J, leaving 10 bases unmatched. Looked up from germline, CDR1 is MDHEN and CDR2 is SYDVKM.

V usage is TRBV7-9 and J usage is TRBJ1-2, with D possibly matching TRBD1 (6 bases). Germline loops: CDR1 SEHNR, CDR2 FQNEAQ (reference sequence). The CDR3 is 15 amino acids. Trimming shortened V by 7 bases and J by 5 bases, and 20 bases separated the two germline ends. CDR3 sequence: CASTDPLGQFYGYTF. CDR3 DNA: TGTGCCAGCACCGACCCCTTAGGACAGTTTTATGGCTACACCTTC. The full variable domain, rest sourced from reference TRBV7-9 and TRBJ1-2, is DTGVSQNPRHKITKRGQNVTFRCDPISEHNRLYWYRQTLGQGPEFLTYFQNEAQLEKSRLLSDRFSAERPKGSFSTLEIQRTEQGDSAMYLCASTDPLGQFYGYTFGSGTRLTVV.

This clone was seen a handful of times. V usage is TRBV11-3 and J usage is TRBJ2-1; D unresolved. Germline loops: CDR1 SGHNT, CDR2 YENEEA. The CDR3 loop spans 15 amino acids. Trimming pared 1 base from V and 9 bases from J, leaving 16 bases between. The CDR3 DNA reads TGTGCCAGCAGCTTAGGCCTCTACTGGAGCAGTGAGCAGTTCTTC. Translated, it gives CASSLGLYWSSEQFF.